This is a list of T cell receptor beta chains from one sample in a study of T cell repertoires in cytomegalovirus infection. No antigen has been assigned to these receptors. TCRdb passed the reads through MiXCR, listing each CDR3 protein once. The repertoire consists of 350,000 to 400,000 distinct CDR3 sequences, with around a third occurring once and the leading ten covering roughly 12%. The input for sequencing was cultured PBMCs, taken from culture after CMV antigen stimulation. These receptor sequences come from a human donor in good health (CMV status not recorded). Some clones in this sample may be carry-over from other donors' samples. CDR3s include the opening cysteine and the closing phenylalanine or tryptophan. The D gene is left open where the match is weak. Where a row states a size, it is once, few, many or the class of an expanded clone; other rows omit it.

d_call,v_call,j_call,clone_size,cdr3_nt,cdr3_aa
NA,TRBV9,TRBJ2-1,NA,TGTGCCAGCAGCGTGGTCCCGGGCTCCTACAATGAGCAGTTCTTC,CASSVVPGSYNEQFF
TRBD2,TRBV7-2,TRBJ2-1,NA,TGTGCCAGCAGCTCGAGAGCGGGAGAAACTTCGCAGTTCTTC,CASSSRAGETSQFF
NA,TRBV28,TRBJ1-5,few,TGTGCCAGCAGGTCAGGCGTTTTTAATCAGCCCCAGCATTTT,CASRSGVFNQPQHF
NA,TRBV19,TRBJ2-1,few,TGTGCCAGTGGCGGGACTCTCTTTATGAATGAGCAGTTCTTC,CASGGTLFMNEQFF
NA,TRBV7-9,TRBJ2-6,NA,TGTGCCAGCAGCCTGGAGCGGCGTTACAACGTCCTGACTTTC,CASSLERRYNVLTF
TRBD2,TRBV7-2,TRBJ2-1,few,TGTGCCAGCAGCTTAGATGGACTAGCGGGAAGGGAGCAGTTCTTC,CASSLDGLAGREQFF
TRBD2,TRBV29-1,TRBJ2-1,NA,TGCAGCGTTGATGGCGGGAGGGCCGGGGAGCAGTTCTTC,CSVDGGRAGEQFF
TRBD2,TRBV7-2,TRBJ2-1,few,TGTGCCAGCAGCCTATCGACTAGCGGGATGAATGAGCAGTTCTTC,CASSLSTSGMNEQFF
NA,TRBV5-1,TRBJ2-3,NA,TGCGCCAGCAGCTTCACCGAAAGCACAGATACGCAGTATTTT,CASSFTESTDTQYF
NA,TRBV11-2,TRBJ1-2,NA,TGTGCCAGCAGCGCTATTAGGGGCTCCTATGGCTACACCTTC,CASSAIRGSYGYTF
NA,TRBV20-1,TRBJ2-6,NA,TGCAGTGCTAGAGAACCGGGGCAGGATAAGGCCAACGTCCTGACTTTC,CSAREPGQDKANVLTF
TRBD2,TRBV4-2,TRBJ2-1,many,TGTGCCAGCAGCCAAGATCAACTAGCGTTTTTAGGAGAGCAGTTCTTC,CASSQDQLAFLGEQFF
NA,TRBV7-2,TRBJ2-2,NA,TGTGCCAGCAGCTTGGCGGGGTACACCGGGGAGCTGTTTTTT,CASSLAGYTGELFF
NA,TRBV6-2/TRBV6-3,TRBJ1-2,NA,TGTGCCAGCAGCTCAGCCAGGGAGGGCTATGGCTACACCTTC,CASSSAREGYGYTF
NA,TRBV10-3,TRBJ1-2,NA,TGTGCCATCAGTGTTTTGGCAGCTTCTAACTATGGCTACACCTTC,CAISVLAASNYGYTF
NA,TRBV28,TRBJ1-5,few,TGTGCCAGCAGTTTATACCGGGAGAACAATCAGCCCCAGCATTTT,CASSLYRENNQPQHF
TRBD1,TRBV11-1,TRBJ2-5,few,TGTGCCAGCGGGGGACAGGAGGGAAAGACCCAGTACTTC,CASGGQEGKTQYF
NA,TRBV5-1,TRBJ2-6,NA,TGCGCCAGCAGAATGGGGAGCTCTGGGGCCAACGTCCTGACTTTC,CASRMGSSGANVLTF
TRBD2,TRBV7-2,TRBJ2-1,many,TGTGCCAGCAGCTTACTCCCCCAGGGACTAGCGGGAGTAAATGAGCAGTTCTTC,CASSLLPQGLAGVNEQFF
NA,TRBV11-3,TRBJ2-5,once,TGTGCCAGCAGCGGGACTCTAAGGGCGGAGACCCAGTACTTC,CASSGTLRAETQYF
NA,TRBV12-3/TRBV12-4,TRBJ2-6,NA,TGTGCCAGCAGCCCTCCGACAGTCTCCAAGATATCTGGGGCCAACGTCCTGACTTTC,CASSPPTVSKISGANVLTF
NA,TRBV4-1,TRBJ1-1,NA,TGTGCCAGCAGCCAAGTTGACAGGACCATGAACACTGAAGCTTTCTTT,CASSQVDRTMNTEAFF
NA,TRBV7-2,TRBJ2-5,NA,TGTGCCAGCAGTGCTTACGGGACACAAGAGACCCAGTACTTC,CASSAYGTQETQYF
NA,TRBV24-1,TRBJ2-3,NA,TGTGCCACCAGTGATTATCAGGGCACAGATACGCAGTATTTT,CATSDYQGTDTQYF
NA,TRBV7-2,TRBJ1-5,NA,TGTGCCAGCAGCTTAGTCGCGGAGGGCGGCAATCAGCCCCAGCATTTT,CASSLVAEGGNQPQHF
NA,TRBV7-9,TRBJ2-5,few,TGTGCCAGCAGCGTAGCGGTGGAGACCCAGTACTTC,CASSVAVETQYF
NA,TRBV24-1,TRBJ2-3,NA,TGTGCCACCAATTCGCCAGGGGCCGATACGCAGTATTTT,CATNSPGADTQYF
NA,TRBV7-8,TRBJ2-3,NA,TGTGCCAGCAGCTTAACCAGAAGCACAGATACGCAGTATTTT,CASSLTRSTDTQYF
NA,TRBV4-3,TRBJ2-5,few,TGCGCCAGCAGCCAAACTTACGGGAAACAAGAGACCCAGTACTTC,CASSQTYGKQETQYF
TRBD2,TRBV20-1,TRBJ2-1,few,TGCAGTGCTAGAGATTTTTTCGGCGGGAGGGCCTTAGGTGAGCAGTTCTTC,CSARDFFGGRALGEQFF
NA,TRBV7-3,TRBJ1-1,NA,TGTGCCAGCAGCTTACCGGGAGCTGCCACTGAAGCTTTCTTT,CASSLPGAATEAFF
NA,TRBV20-1,TRBJ2-3,once,TGCAGTGCCTCTTATCGGGAGACAAGCACAGATACGCAGTATTTT,CSASYRETSTDTQYF
NA,TRBV27,TRBJ1-1,few,TGTGCCAGCAGTTTGGTCCCATCGAACACTGAAGCTTTCTTT,CASSLVPSNTEAFF
NA,TRBV10-3,TRBJ1-1,few,TGTGCCATCAGTGAGTCCTGGGGACAAGGAAACACTGAAGCTTTCTTT,CAISESWGQGNTEAFF
TRBD1,TRBV12-3/TRBV12-4,TRBJ2-1,NA,TGTGCCAGCAGTGGACAGGGGGTGGGTGAGCAGTTCTTC,CASSGQGVGEQFF
NA,TRBV6-5,TRBJ1-1,NA,TGTGCCAGCAGACCCCTGATAGAAGCTTTCTTT,CASRPLIEAFF
NA,TRBV7-8,TRBJ2-1,NA,TGTGCCAGCAGCTTATACGGGGTCAATGAGCAGTTCTTC,CASSLYGVNEQFF
NA,TRBV7-8,TRBJ2-1,many,TGTGCCAGCAGCTCATCGTTATACAATGAGCAGTTCTTC,CASSSSLYNEQFF
TRBD2,TRBV20-1,TRBJ2-7,NA,TGCAGTGCCGGTAGCGGGATTGCCTCCTACGAGCAGTACTTC,CSAGSGIASYEQYF
TRBD2,TRBV7-9,TRBJ2-3,NA,TGTGCCAGCAGCGACCCTCGGGGGGACAGCACAGATACGCAGTATTTT,CASSDPRGDSTDTQYF
NA,TRBV28,TRBJ2-5,NA,TGTGCCAGCAGTTTATCGGGACCTAGCAGACAAGAGACCCAGTACTTC,CASSLSGPSRQETQYF
NA,TRBV7-6,TRBJ1-1,many,TGTGCCAGCAGCTTAGGTAGGAGGACTGAAGCTTTCTTT,CASSLGRRTEAFF
NA,TRBV7-2,TRBJ1-5,NA,TGTGCCAGCAGCCCGTCCGGTGTAAGCAATCAGCCCCAGCATTTT,CASSPSGVSNQPQHF
TRBD1,TRBV19,TRBJ2-1,NA,TGTGCCAGTAGTGTCGGACAGGGATTTTCTGATGAGCAGTTCTTC,CASSVGQGFSDEQFF
NA,TRBV4-1,TRBJ2-5,few,TGCGCCAGCAGCCAAGATAAAGGGGGAGAGACCCAGTACTTC,CASSQDKGGETQYF
TRBD2,TRBV19,TRBJ2-5,NA,TGTGCCAGTAGTGGACTAGCGGAGCGGCAAGAGACCCAGTACTTC,CASSGLAERQETQYF
TRBD1,TRBV19,TRBJ1-1,NA,TGTGCCAGTAGTATAGCCCGAGGACAGGGAGGAGCTTTCTTT,CASSIARGQGGAFF
TRBD2,TRBV7-6,TRBJ2-1,few,TGTGCCAGCAGCCTAGGGACAGGGGGACTAGCGGGAGTGGGTGAGCAGTTCTTC,CASSLGTGGLAGVGEQFF
TRBD2,TRBV7-2,TRBJ2-3,few,TGTGCCAGCAGCTCCAAGACTAGCGGGGGCACAGATACGCAGTATTTT,CASSSKTSGGTDTQYF
NA,TRBV7-8,TRBJ2-1,many,TGTGCCAGCAGCTTAGATAAGGCCCTGGGGCGATTTGTCGGATACAATGAGCAGTTCTTC,CASSLDKALGRFVGYNEQFF